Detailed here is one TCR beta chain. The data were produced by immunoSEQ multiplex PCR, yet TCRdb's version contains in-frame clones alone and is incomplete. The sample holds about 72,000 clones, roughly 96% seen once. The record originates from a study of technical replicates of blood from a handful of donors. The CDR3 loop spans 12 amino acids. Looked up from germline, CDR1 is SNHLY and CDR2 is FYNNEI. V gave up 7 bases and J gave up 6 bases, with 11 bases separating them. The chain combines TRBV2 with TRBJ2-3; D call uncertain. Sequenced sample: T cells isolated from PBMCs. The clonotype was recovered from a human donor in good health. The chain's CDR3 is CASKFAADTQYF. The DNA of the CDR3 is TGTGCCAGCAAATTTGCGGCGGATACGCAGTATTTT.